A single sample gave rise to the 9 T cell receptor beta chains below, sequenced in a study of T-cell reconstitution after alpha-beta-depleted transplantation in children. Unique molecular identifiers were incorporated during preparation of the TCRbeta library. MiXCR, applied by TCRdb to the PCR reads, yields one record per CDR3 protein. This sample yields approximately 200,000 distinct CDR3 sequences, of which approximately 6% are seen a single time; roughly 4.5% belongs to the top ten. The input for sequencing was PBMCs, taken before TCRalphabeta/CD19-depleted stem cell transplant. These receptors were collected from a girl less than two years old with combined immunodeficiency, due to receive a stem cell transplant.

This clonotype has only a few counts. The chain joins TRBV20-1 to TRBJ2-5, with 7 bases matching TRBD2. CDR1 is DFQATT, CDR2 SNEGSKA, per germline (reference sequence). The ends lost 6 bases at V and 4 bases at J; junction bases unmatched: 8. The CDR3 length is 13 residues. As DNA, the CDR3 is TGCAGTGCCCCCGGCTCGGGGGGAGAGACCCAGTACTTC. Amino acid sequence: CSAPGSGGETQYF.

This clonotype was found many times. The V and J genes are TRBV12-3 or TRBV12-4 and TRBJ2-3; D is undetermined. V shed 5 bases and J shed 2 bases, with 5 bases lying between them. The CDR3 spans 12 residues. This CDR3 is CASSPTTDTQYF. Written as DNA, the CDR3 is TGTGCCAGCAGTCCAACCACAGATACGCAGTATTTT.

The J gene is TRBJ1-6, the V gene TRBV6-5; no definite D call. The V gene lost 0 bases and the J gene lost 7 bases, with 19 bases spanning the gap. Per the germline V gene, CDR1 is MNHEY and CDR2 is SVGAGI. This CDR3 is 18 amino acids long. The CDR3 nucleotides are TGTGCCAGCAGTTACTCTAAGGGCGACCCAAGAAGGAATTCACCCCTCCACTTT. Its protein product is CASSYSKGDPRRNSPLHF.

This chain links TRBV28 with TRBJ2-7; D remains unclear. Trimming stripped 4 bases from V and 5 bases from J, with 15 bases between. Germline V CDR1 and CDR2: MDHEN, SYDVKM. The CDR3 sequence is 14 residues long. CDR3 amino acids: CASSSLGVTDEQYF. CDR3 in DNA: TGTGCCAGCAGTTCCCTCGGTGTGACGGACGAGCAGTACTTC.

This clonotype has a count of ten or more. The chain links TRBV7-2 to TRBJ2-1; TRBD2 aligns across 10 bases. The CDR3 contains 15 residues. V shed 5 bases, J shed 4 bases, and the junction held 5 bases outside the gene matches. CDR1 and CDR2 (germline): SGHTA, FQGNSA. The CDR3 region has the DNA TGTGCCAGCAGCCAGAGCGGGGGGGAATACAATGAGCAGTTCTTC. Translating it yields CASSQSGGEYNEQFF.

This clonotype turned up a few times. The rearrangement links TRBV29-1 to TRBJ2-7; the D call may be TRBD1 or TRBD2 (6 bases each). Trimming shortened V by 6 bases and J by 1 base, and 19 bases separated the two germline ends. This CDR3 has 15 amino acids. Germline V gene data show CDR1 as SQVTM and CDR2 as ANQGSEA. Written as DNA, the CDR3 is TGCAGCGTCGCTGGACAGTCAGGAGGGTCCTACGAGCAGTACTTC. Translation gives CSVAGQSGGSYEQYF.

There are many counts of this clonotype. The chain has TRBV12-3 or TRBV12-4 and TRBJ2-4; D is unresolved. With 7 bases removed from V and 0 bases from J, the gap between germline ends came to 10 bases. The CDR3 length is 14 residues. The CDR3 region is CASMGHLAKNIQYF. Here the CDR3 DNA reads TGTGCCAGCATGGGCCACCTAGCCAAAAACATTCAGTACTTC.

CDR3 sequence: CASSLVRGGLGVYEQYF. The DNA of the CDR3 is TGTGCCAGCAGCTTAGTTCGGGGGGGCCTAGGTGTTTACGAGCAGTACTTC. V gene TRBV7-8 combines with J gene TRBJ2-7; 8 bases align to TRBD2. V lost 1 base, J lost 4 bases, and 12 bases stayed unmatched. The length of the CDR3 is 17 residues. Germline V gene lookup returns CDR1 SGHVS and CDR2 FQNEAQ.

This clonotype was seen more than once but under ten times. CDR3: CASSLYGSHNEQFF. The CDR3 DNA reads as TGTGCCAGCAGCTTATATGGGAGCCACAATGAGCAGTTCTTC. The chain uses TRBV7-2 and TRBJ2-1, with a tentative D call TRBD2 (5 bases). The CDR3 is made up of 14 amino acids. Trimming removed 2 bases from V and 5 bases from J, with 10 bases in between. Germline CDR1 SGHTA, CDR2 FQGNSA.